This T cell receptor (beta chain) was sequenced during a study of cytomegalovirus exposure and HLA in healthy donors. Study-level results: In a later analysis, several top co-occurrence clusters appeared linked to parvovirus B19, influenza, CMV and Epstein-Barr virus. Researchers reported in a later analysis that a missense DCLRE1C variant was tied to TCR beta V- and J-gene trimming.

The PCR contained 60 Vbeta and 13 Jbeta primers. Only in-frame clones appear in the TCRdb table, and some are missing; sequencing was by immunoSEQ multiplex PCR. The sample yields 150,000 or so clones, around 77% seen once. With 8 bases removed from V and 0 bases from J, the gap between germline ends came to 9 bases. The germline gives CDR1 SNHLY, CDR2 FYNNEI. The CDR3 sequence is 13 residues long. To note about this clone: Its antigen is still unknown.

This clonotype was sampled from a woman in her thirties or forties in good health and CMV-seronegative. The chain recombines TRBV2 with TRBJ2-3; D may be TRBD2 (6 bases). Sequencing input: PBMCs. Written as DNA, the CDR3 is TGTGCCAGCGCGCTAGCGAGCACAGATACGCAGTATTTT. This codes for CASALASTDTQYF.